Below are 19 T cell receptor beta chains sequenced from a single sample in a study of T cell responses to AZD1222 COVID-19 vaccine. TCRdb's table, derived via immunoSEQ multiplex PCR, lists solely in-frame clones and lacks some. The data contain 120,000 to 150,000 clones, roughly 87% of them singletons. Sequencing used peripheral blood, obtained 28 days after the second dose of the MenACWY control vaccine. The receptors come from an adult who received the MenACWY meningococcal vaccine as a control.

The rearrangement links TRBV9 to TRBJ2-7, with TRBD1 as a possible D gene (6 bases). CDR1 and CDR2 (germline): SGDLS, YYNGEE. This CDR3 spans 15 amino acids. V was shortened by 2 bases and J by 1 base, with 13 bases between the two germline ends. The CDR3 DNA is TGTGCCAGCAGCGTTAGGGCCCAGGGGTCCTACGAGCAGTACTTC. Protein sequence: CASSVRAQGSYEQYF.

The chain is built from TRBV6-5 and TRBJ1-3; no clear D. Looked up from germline, CDR1 is MNHEY and CDR2 is SVGAGI. The CDR3 extends over 15 amino acids. Trimming cost V 4 bases and J 0 bases, with 10 bases left between them. CDR3 DNA: TGTGCCAGCAGTTCCGGCGGAAACTCTGGAAACACCATATATTTT. Its translation is CASSSGGNSGNTIYF.

The CDR3 DNA is TGTGCCACCAGTGATTTTGGCAGCTATGGCTACACCTTC. Residues: CATSDFGSYGYTF. V and J are TRBV24-1 and TRBJ1-2; no definite D call. The germline gives CDR1 KGHDR, CDR2 SFDVKD. Trimming cost V 1 base and J 4 bases, with 6 bases left between them. The CDR3 has 13 amino acids.

This chain links TRBV5-1 with TRBJ1-1; TRBD1 matches at 9 bases. The ends lost 4 bases at V and 10 bases at J; junction bases unmatched: 14. The CDR3 sequence is 15 residues long. CDR1 is SGHRS, CDR2 YFSETQ, per germline. DNA of the CDR3: TGCGCCAGCAGCGCGATCGAAGACAGGGGGGTACGAGCTTTCTTT. Residues: CASSAIEDRGVRAFF.

The gene calls are TRBV21-1 and TRBJ2-7; the DNA was not compared with TRBD2, the D call given in the table. TRBV21-1 is an annotated pseudogene. This CDR3 spans 11 amino acids. The CDR3 region is CASLLRGEQYF. The CDR3 nucleotides are TGTGCCAGCCTACTACGGGGCGAGCAGTACTTC.

The CDR3 nucleotides are TGTGCCAGCAGCTTTAACAGGGGAAAAGAGACCCAGTACTTC. This sequence encodes CASSFNRGKETQYF. The V gene is TRBV7-2, the J gene TRBJ2-5; 7 bases match TRBD1. The V gene's germline CDR1 is SGHTA and CDR2 FQGNSA. The CDR3 spans 14 residues. J was trimmed by 3 bases and V by 3 bases; bases with no gene match: 4.

The V gene is TRBV14, the J gene TRBJ2-3; TRBD1 matches 12 bases. This CDR3 is built from 19 residues. CDR1 and CDR2 from the germline V gene are SGHDN and FVKESK. The junction had 15 bases not matched to a gene; V was cut back by 6 bases and J by 2 bases. As DNA, the CDR3 is TGTGCCAGCAGGTCCGGGACAGGGGGCGCGAAGGGCTACACAGATACGCAGTATTTT. This encodes CASRSGTGGAKGYTDTQYF.

In its sample, this clone was seen once. The chain combines TRBV6-1 with TRBJ1-2, with 7 bases that match TRBD1. This CDR3 comprises 16 residues. CDR1 is MNHNS, CDR2 SASEGT, per germline. V lost 3 bases and J lost 8; bases outside the gene matches: 15. In DNA, the CDR3 is TGTGCCAGCAGTGACCCGAGTGGGGGCAGGGGGTTCGGCTACACCTTC. This sequence encodes CASSDPSGGRGFGYTF.

The chain couples TRBV4-3 to TRBJ2-3; D is undetermined. V lost 1 base, J lost 6 bases, and 11 bases lay in between. There are 14 residues in the CDR3. In germline, CDR1 is LGHNA, CDR2 YSLEER. The CDR3 nucleotides read TGCGCCAGCAGCCAAGCGTTCAGTTTGGATACGCAGTATTTT. Translation gives CASSQAFSLDTQYF.

This clone was seen just once. This chain links TRBV27 with TRBJ1-5, with D perhaps matching TRBD1 (5 bases). CDR3 length equals 14 residues. V was shortened by 3 bases and J by 5 bases, with 11 bases between the two germline ends. In germline, CDR1 is MNHEY, CDR2 SMNVEV (reference sequence). CDR3 residues: CASSFSQEYQPQHF. CDR3 sequence (DNA): TGTGCCAGCAGTTTTTCACAGGAATATCAGCCCCAGCATTTT.

The rearrangement uses TRBV3-1 (or the pseudogene TRBV3-2) and TRBJ2-1; 14 positions agree with TRBD2. The CDR3 is 18 residues long. J lost 2 bases, V lost 0 bases, and 3 bases had no gene match. Germline assignment: CDR1 LGHDT and CDR2 YNNKEL (reference sequence). The CDR3 protein is CASSQDRTSGGTYNEQFF. As DNA, the CDR3 is TGTGCCAGCAGCCAAGATCGGACTAGCGGGGGGACCTACAATGAGCAGTTCTTC.

The genes are TRBV12-3 or TRBV12-4 and TRBJ1-1; D is ambiguous. With 3 bases removed from V and 0 bases from J, the gap between germline ends came to 5 bases. This CDR3 has 13 amino acids. CDR3 amino acids: CASSFVMNTEAFF. The CDR3 nucleotides are TGTGCCAGCAGTTTTGTTATGAACACTGAAGCTTTCTTT.

The genes are TRBV5-1 and TRBJ1-2; no clear D. This CDR3 contains 14 residues. Germline V gene sequence: CDR1 SGHRS, CDR2 YFSETQ. The ends were cut back, 4 bases at V and 0 bases at J, with 10 bases in the middle. CDR3 DNA sequence: TGCGCCAGCAGCCTGGAACAGTCTAACTATGGCTACACCTTC. This gives the protein CASSLEQSNYGYTF.

The gene calls are TRBV15 and TRBJ1-5; 7 bases are a match to TRBD1. J gave up 5 bases and V 1 base, and 5 bases lay outside the gene matches. This CDR3 comprises 15 residues. The germline gives CDR1 LNHNV, CDR2 YYDKDF (reference sequence). Here the CDR3 DNA reads TGTGCCACCAGCAGAGCCCCCGACAGGGATCAGCCCCAGCATTTT. Its translation is CATSRAPDRDQPQHF.

V and J are TRBV18 and TRBJ2-7; 12 nucleotides agree with TRBD2. The CDR3 extends over 15 amino acids. Per the germline V gene, CDR1 is KGHSH and CDR2 is LQKENI. The V gene end was trimmed by 5 bases and the J gene end by 7 bases; junction bases not matched to a gene: 9. Written as DNA, the CDR3 is TGTGCCAGCTCAGATCTAGCGGGGGGGACAGGAGAGCAGTACTTC. Translating it yields CASSDLAGGTGEQYF.

This clone was detected once. The chain carries TRBV5-6 and TRBJ1-2, with D perhaps matching TRBD1 (5 bases). Between the trimmed V and J ends, which lost 0 bases and 0 bases, there was a span of 9 bases. CDR1 and CDR2 (germline): SGHDT, YYEEEE. The CDR3 runs to 15 residues. The CDR3 bases are TGTGCCAGCAGCTTGGTGCCAGGGTCTAACTATGGCTACACCTTC. It codes for CASSLVPGSNYGYTF. The full variable domain, rest sourced from reference TRBV5-6 and TRBJ1-2, is DAGVTQSPTHLIKTRGQQVTLRCSPKSGHDTVSWYQQALGQGPQFIFQYYEEEERQRGNFPDRFSGHQFPNYSSELNVNALLLGDSALYLCASSLVPGSNYGYTFGSGTRLTVV.

The chain has TRBV27 and TRBJ1-2; possibly TRBD1 for D (6 bases). V was pared by 5 bases and J by 2 bases, with 12 bases between. The length of the CDR3 is 14 residues. Germline V gene data show CDR1 as MNHEY and CDR2 as SMNVEV (reference sequence). The CDR3: CASSKQGRNYGYTF. The CDR3 bases are TGTGCCAGCAGTAAACAGGGTAGGAACTATGGCTACACCTTC.

This clone has just one count. This chain links TRBV6-5 with TRBJ1-4; a possible D gene is TRBD1 (5 bases). Trimming pared 7 bases from V and 6 bases from J, leaving 15 bases between. This CDR3 contains 14 residues. Looked up from germline, CDR1 is MNHEY and CDR2 is SVGAGI. This chain's CDR3 is CASTTRGRDEKLFF. In DNA, the CDR3 is TGTGCCAGCACTACAAGGGGCAGGGATGAAAAACTGTTTTTT.

CDR3 DNA: TGTGCCAGCAGCTTTGGGGAGGGAGAAAAACTGTTTTTT. It yields the protein CASSFGEGEKLFF. This sequence joins TRBV5-6 and TRBJ1-4; the D is unclear. The CDR3 has 13 amino acids. Germline V gene data show CDR1 as SGHDT and CDR2 as YYEEEE. Trimming took 2 bases from V and 8 from J, leaving 10 bases between them.